This record covers a single T cell receptor (beta chain). This CDR3 comprises 14 residues. V was clipped by 5 bases and J by 6 bases, with 10 bases between them. Germline loops: CDR1 KGHDR, CDR2 SFDVKD. Via MiXCR, TCRdb re-called the 5' RACE reads, giving one row per CDR3 protein. There are 190,000 or so distinct CDR3 sequences in the sample; about 20% occur only once, and about 21% lies in the top ten. The source of the sample is a study of T-cell memory formation after mild COVID-19. The chain is built from TRBV24-1 and TRBJ2-6; D is tentatively TRBD1 or TRBD2 (6 bases each). The receptor comes from an adult woman who had mild COVID-19 (a few samples of this study predate the infection). Cell type and time point are not known. The sequencing sample was made of PBMCs or a T cell subset sorted from them (not recorded which). CDR3 nucleotides: TGTGCCACCAGTGGGAGGGGGAAGGCCAACGTCCTGACTTTC. It yields the protein CATSGRGKANVLTF.